This is a list of T cell receptor beta chains from one sample in a study of identical twins. MiXCR, applied by TCRdb to the 5' RACE reads, yields one record per CDR3 protein. This sample has some 760,000 distinct CDR3 sequences, with around a sixth found just once. These same data were also listed under a study on T cells expressing NK-cell markers.

Sequencing was carried out using PBMCs. Every receptor here comes from a woman aged 18-29 years in good health. The CDR3 runs from the conserved cysteine through the conserved F or W. Fields, in order: clone size, V gene, CDR3 protein. The size of a clone is reported for some rows only, either as once, few or many, or as a class for expanded clones.

clone size: -; V gene: TRBV20-1; CDR3 protein: CSARDPRADTQYF
clone size: -; V gene: TRBV7-2; CDR3 protein: CASSPRLAGVSYEQYF
clone size: -; V gene: TRBV24-1; CDR3 protein: CATSDFKYNEQFF
clone size: -; V gene: TRBV20-1; CDR3 protein: CSSPKQGSDSPLHF
clone size: -; V gene: TRBV6-5; CDR3 protein: CASSYSSSGQETQYF
clone size: -; V gene: TRBV28; CDR3 protein: CASSLRQGIHEQYF
clone size: few; V gene: TRBV25-1; CDR3 protein: CASRGLGQGRTEAFF
clone size: -; V gene: TRBV12-3/TRBV12-4; CDR3 protein: CASSSTGLAGYNEQFF
clone size: few; V gene: TRBV29-1; CDR3 protein: CSVAVDSNNEQFF
clone size: -; V gene: TRBV7-9; CDR3 protein: CASTQTPSYEQYF
clone size: -; V gene: TRBV20-1; CDR3 protein: CSARTGQPDTEAFF
clone size: few; V gene: TRBV20-1; CDR3 protein: CSALGQINQPQHF
clone size: -; V gene: TRBV20-1; CDR3 protein: CSARLGLSNQPQHF
clone size: few; V gene: TRBV20-1; CDR3 protein: CSARDLDTQYF
clone size: few; V gene: TRBV20-1; CDR3 protein: CSARGRGGGDYGYTF
clone size: -; V gene: TRBV5-1; CDR3 protein: CASSPTSGNNSPLHF
clone size: few; V gene: TRBV4-1; CDR3 protein: CASSQEEGGLYEQYF
clone size: -; V gene: TRBV12-3/TRBV12-4; CDR3 protein: CASRGMASNQPQHF
clone size: few; V gene: TRBV4-3; CDR3 protein: CASSHRQGGTYEQYF
clone size: -; V gene: TRBV7-9; CDR3 protein: CASSLVRGSVETQYF
clone size: few; V gene: TRBV12-3/TRBV12-4; CDR3 protein: CASGLAGGTYEQYF
clone size: few; V gene: TRBV9; CDR3 protein: CASSVQGVAPNEKLFF
clone size: few; V gene: TRBV28; CDR3 protein: CASSLWAGGRGSPYNEQFF
clone size: many; V gene: TRBV15; CDR3 protein: CATSRGPGTPRGGYTF
clone size: many; V gene: TRBV4-2; CDR3 protein: CASSPILGRGEKLFF
clone size: -; V gene: TRBV20-1; CDR3 protein: CSVYRGGNTEAFF
clone size: -; V gene: TRBV10-3; CDR3 protein: CAISESERGFLSYEQYF
clone size: few; V gene: TRBV6-1; CDR3 protein: CASSQSGGVATEQFF
clone size: -; V gene: TRBV6-1; CDR3 protein: CASYGTSVETQYF
clone size: -; V gene: TRBV20-1; CDR3 protein: CSARGELAGGTDTQYF
clone size: -; V gene: TRBV29-1; CDR3 protein: CSTGAYGEQFF
clone size: -; V gene: TRBV29-1; CDR3 protein: CSAPTGNRAEAFF
clone size: -; V gene: TRBV12-3/TRBV12-4; CDR3 protein: CASRLSGITDTQYF
clone size: many; V gene: TRBV5-1; CDR3 protein: CASSLIPWGQSYEQYF
clone size: few; V gene: TRBV29-1; CDR3 protein: CSVEGSVDEKLFF
clone size: -; V gene: TRBV7-9; CDR3 protein: CASSPRQGTDTQYF
clone size: -; V gene: TRBV9; CDR3 protein: CASSVTYRNYEQYF
clone size: few; V gene: TRBV20-1; CDR3 protein: CSARLTGTGVPGELFF
clone size: many; V gene: TRBV20-1; CDR3 protein: CSVLKGLGTDTQYF
clone size: few; V gene: TRBV12-3/TRBV12-4; CDR3 protein: CASSFHGAYNEQFF
clone size: -; V gene: TRBV11-3; CDR3 protein: CASSLGSPRETQYF
clone size: -; V gene: TRBV4-1; CDR3 protein: CASSGGGAGKGDEQFF
clone size: few; V gene: TRBV6-2/TRBV6-3; CDR3 protein: CASSYAGRALQYF
clone size: -; V gene: TRBV6-1; CDR3 protein: CASSHRTSFATQYF
clone size: -; V gene: TRBV27; CDR3 protein: CASSPGQTNGYTF
clone size: -; V gene: TRBV7-9; CDR3 protein: CASSPPGGLNTEAFF